Below, one T cell receptor (beta chain) is given with its context. The V segment lost 3 bases and the J segment 7 bases; nucleotides outside the gene matches: 1. CDR1 KGHDR and CDR2 SFDVKD come from the germline V gene. The CDR3 totals 12 residues. Per the original methods: Nucleated cell number was recorded as an estimate derived from reference gene primer amplification. Assay: immunoSEQ multiplex PCR; the TCRdb copy retains only in-frame clones and omits some. The DNA gave D and trimming, while V, J and clone size come from that table. The repertoire consists of 85,000 to 95,000 clones, with around 87% occurring once and the leading ten covering approximately 7.4%. This sample is drawn from a study of blood T cell repertoires in COVID-19. Across the study: Samples came from the United States, Italy and Spain, spanning acute and convalescent COVID-19. T cells, B-cell-depleted T cells, or PBMCs provided the cDNA or gDNA that served as material.

V is TRBV24-1 and J is TRBJ1-1; the match to TRBD1 covers 7 bases. Sequencing was carried out using peripheral blood. This sequence was found in a human donor with acute or convalescent COVID-19. The donor label of this sample is uncertain. CDR3 region: CATSDGTDEAFF. Here the CDR3 DNA reads TGTGCCACCAGTGATGGGACAGATGAAGCTTTCTTT.